Shown below are 13 T cell receptor beta chains from a single sample sequenced in a study of CD8 T cell repertoires and HIV-1 epitope variants (dated by TCRdb to 2018 to 2020). Library generation was performed with the immunoSEQ multiplex PCR assay. Imported from immuneACCESS, the table was reduced by TCRdb to in-frame sequences with V and J called. These copies leave out some clones; in studies compared against another copy, an unresolved V gene accounts for under half, and the cause of the remainder is not known. Recorded for this sample are under 6,500 clones; approximately 65% of them occurred a single time. The top ten clonotypes cover around 36% of the sample. These receptors' targets are unknown. Sequenced: cultured CD8+ T cells derived from PBMCs. These receptors all come from a male donor with HIV.

The chain recombines TRBV6-5 with TRBJ2-7, with D unresolved. Germline V gene lookup returns CDR1 MNHEY and CDR2 SVGAGI. V lost 6 bases and J 2 bases, leaving 17 bases between the germline ends. CDR3 length: 15 residues. CDR3 DNA: TGTGCCAGCAGCTTACGAAGCTCAGCAGCCTACGAGCAGTACTTC. This translates into CASSLRSSAAYEQYF.

The J gene is TRBJ2-5, the V gene TRBV27, with 9 bases that match TRBD1. The DNA end favors TRBJ2-7, so the J call may be wrong. The CDR3 is made up of 15 amino acids. Germline V gene lookup returns CDR1 MNHEY and CDR2 SMNVEV (reference sequence). This CDR3 reads CASSPGTGSSYEQYF. In DNA, the CDR3 is TGTGCCAGCAGCCCCGGGACAGGGAGCTCCTACGAGCAGTACTTC.

CDR3 in DNA: TGTGCCACCAGGGTCAGGGGTCCTAACGGGGAGCTGTTTTTT. Its translation is CATRVRGPNGELFF. The chain employs TRBV27 and TRBJ2-2; D might be TRBD1 (6 bases). The V and J ends lost 10 bases and 7 bases respectively, with 19 bases between them. Germline V gives CDR1 MNHEY, CDR2 SMNVEV (reference sequence). CDR3 length: 14 amino acids.

The gene calls are TRBV6-1 and TRBJ2-2, with 9 bases identical to TRBD1. CDR3 length: 14 residues. The junction had 5 bases not matched to a gene; V was cut back by 10 bases and J by 2 bases. CDR1 is MNHNS, CDR2 SASEGT, per germline. The chain's CDR3 is CATEDRGNTGELFF. In nucleotides, the CDR3 is TGTGCCACGGAGGACAGGGGTAACACCGGGGAGCTGTTTTTT.

In this sample, this clone turned up a few times. The chain employs TRBV4-3 and TRBJ1-2, with no clear D. Germline values: CDR1 LGHNA, CDR2 YSLEER. The CDR3 has 16 residues. The V gene lost 4 bases and the J gene lost 4 bases, with 19 bases spanning the gap. The CDR3 DNA sequence: TGCGCCAGCAGCCCAGAGATCGACCGGGCTACCTATGGCTACACCTTC. Translation: CASSPEIDRATYGYTF.

The chain employs TRBV9 and TRBJ2-5; D gene unclear. The CDR3 loop spans 16 amino acids. The germline V gene encodes CDR1 SGDLS and CDR2 YYNGEE. Between the trimmed V and J ends, which lost 4 bases and 1 base, there was a span of 17 bases. CDR3 sequence reads: CASSPNPVPLQETQYF. CDR3 DNA sequence: TGTGCCAGCAGCCCAAACCCTGTGCCTCTCCAAGAGACCCAGTACTTC.

The rearrangement links TRBV7-9 to TRBJ1-1; D uncertain. CDR1 and CDR2 from the germline V gene are SEHNR and FQNEAQ (reference sequence). The V and J ends lost 5 bases and 2 bases respectively, with 6 bases between them. The CDR3 runs 12 residues. The DNA of the CDR3 is TGTGCCAGCAGCCCCTCTAACACTGAAGCTTTCTTT. Translation: CASSPSNTEAFF. The whole variable domain, filled in from reference TRBV7-9 and TRBJ1-1, reads DTGVSQNPRHKITKRGQNVTFRCDPISEHNRLYWYRQTLGQGPEFLTYFQNEAQLEKSRLLSDRFSAERPKGSFSTLEIQRTEQGDSAMYLCASSPSNTEAFFGQGTRLTVV.

V and J are TRBV4-1 and TRBJ1-5; D gene ambiguous. CDR3 length equals 15 residues. The V gene's germline CDR1 is MGHRA and CDR2 YSYEKL. Trimming shortened V by 1 base and J by 7 bases, and 14 bases separated the two germline ends. CDR3 nucleotide sequence: TGCGCCAGCAGCCAAGGTAAAGGGATGTTCCAGCCCCAGCATTTT. Its protein product is CASSQGKGMFQPQHF.

The V call is TRBV19, the J call TRBJ1-5; unclear D gene. Germline CDR1 LNHDA, CDR2 SQIVND (reference sequence). This CDR3 comprises 16 residues. Deletions cut 5 bases from V and 0 bases from J, with 14 bases between. The CDR3 region is CASSLMLQLSNQPQHF. CDR3 bases: TGTGCCAGTAGTCTAATGTTGCAGCTTAGCAATCAGCCCCAGCATTTT.

This clone is large in the sample. V and J are TRBV2 and TRBJ2-1, with D possibly TRBD2 on 7 matching bases. The CDR3 is 14 residues long. Trimming removed 3 bases from V and 7 bases from J, with 13 bases in between. Germline CDR1 SNHLY, CDR2 FYNNEI. The DNA of the CDR3 is TGTGCCAGCAGTGAGGGGGGGACATTGAATGAGCAGTTCTTC. Translation: CASSEGGTLNEQFF.

V is TRBV18 and J is TRBJ1-4, with TRBD1 identical over 9 bases. The CDR3 extends over 15 amino acids. The germline CDR1 and CDR2 sequences are KGHSH and LQKENI. V was pared by 3 bases and J by 5 bases, with 4 bases of the junction left unmatched. Here the CDR3 DNA reads TGTGCCAGCTCACCTACCGGGACAGGGAATGAAAAACTGTTTTTT. This translates into CASSPTGTGNEKLFF.

This clone was seen only a few times. An end of the junction differs from the germline gene, which may be a read error. This sequence joins TRBV19 and TRBJ1-2, with 9 bases aligning to TRBD1. Germline CDR1 is LNHDA and CDR2 is SQIVND (reference sequence). CDR3 length: 20 residues. Written as DNA, the CDR3 is TGTGCCAGTAGCATAGAACCGACAGGGGGAACCCCTACCCACTTATATGGCTACACCTTC. Its translation: CASSIEPTGGTPTHLYGYTF.

This clone was counted only a few times. This chain links TRBV2 with TRBJ2-7, with D unresolved. Germline assignment: CDR1 SNHLY and CDR2 FYNNEI. Trimming took off 4 bases at V and 5 bases at J, with 6 bases between the two ends. The CDR3 has 11 amino acids. The CDR3 reads CASSGLDEQYF. The CDR3 DNA reads TGTGCCAGCAGTGGTTTGGACGAGCAGTACTTC. Variable domain in full (rest from reference TRBV2 and TRBJ2-7): EPEVTQTPSHQVTQMGQEVILRCVPISNHLYFYWYRQILGQKVEFLVSFYNNEISEKSEIFDDQFSVERPDGSNFTLKIRSTKLEDSAMYFCASSGLDEQYFGPGTRLTVT.